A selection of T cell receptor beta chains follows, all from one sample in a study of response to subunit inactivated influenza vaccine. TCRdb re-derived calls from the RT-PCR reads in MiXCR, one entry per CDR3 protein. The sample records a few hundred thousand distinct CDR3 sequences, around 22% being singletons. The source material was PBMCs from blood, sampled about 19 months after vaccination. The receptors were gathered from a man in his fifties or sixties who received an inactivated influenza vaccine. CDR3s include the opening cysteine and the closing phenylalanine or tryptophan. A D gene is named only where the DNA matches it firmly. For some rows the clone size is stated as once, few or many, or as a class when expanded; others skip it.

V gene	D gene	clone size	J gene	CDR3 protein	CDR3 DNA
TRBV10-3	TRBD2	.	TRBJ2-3	CAISAPGTSRAADTQYF	TGTGCCATCAGTGCACCGGGGACTAGCAGGGCGGCAGATACGCAGTATTTT
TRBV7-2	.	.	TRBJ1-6	CASSLGQVENSPLHF	TGTGCCAGCAGCTTAGGTCAGGTGGAAAATTCACCCCTCCACTTT
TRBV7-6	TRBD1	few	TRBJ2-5	CASSWGQKETQYF	TGTGCCAGCAGCTGGGGACAGAAAGAGACCCAGTACTTC
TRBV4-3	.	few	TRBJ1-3	CASSQVLGGYGNTIYF	TGCGCCAGCAGCCAAGTTCTAGGGGGGTACGGAAACACCATATATTTT
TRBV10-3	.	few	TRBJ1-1	CATAGGLNTEAFF	TGTGCCACCGCGGGGGGGCTGAACACTGAAGCTTTCTTT
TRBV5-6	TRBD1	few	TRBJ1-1	CASSFKDRGLSEAFF	TGTGCCAGCAGCTTTAAGGACAGGGGGCTTTCTGAAGCTTTCTTT
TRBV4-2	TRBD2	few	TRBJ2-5	CASSQVSSGETQYF	TGTGCCAGCAGCCAAGTTTCTAGCGGGGAGACCCAGTACTTC
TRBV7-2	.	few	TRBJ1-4	CASSARPQGTNEKLFF	TGTGCCAGCAGCGCCCGTCCTCAGGGCACTAATGAAAAACTGTTTTTT
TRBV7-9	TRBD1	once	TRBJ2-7	CASSPRGTGVIHEQYF	TGTGCCAGCAGCCCGAGGGGGACAGGGGTGATCCACGAGCAGTACTTC
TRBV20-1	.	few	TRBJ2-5	CSAPQVPSKETQYF	TGCAGTGCCCCCCAGGTTCCTTCTAAAGAGACCCAGTACTTC
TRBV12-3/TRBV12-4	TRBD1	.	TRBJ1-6	CASSLGTGGVYSPLHF	TGTGCCAGCAGTTTGGGGACAGGGGGAGTTTATTCACCCCTCCACTTT
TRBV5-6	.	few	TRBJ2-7	CASSTGPGCPQYF	TGTGCCAGCAGCACCGGTCCCGGATGCCCGCAGTACTTC
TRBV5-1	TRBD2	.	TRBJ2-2	CASSQGLPSNTGELFF	TGCGCCAGCAGCCAGGGACTACCCTCGAACACCGGGGAGCTGTTTTTT
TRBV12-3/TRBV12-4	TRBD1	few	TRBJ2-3	CASSQDRATDTQYF	TGTGCCAGCAGTCAAGACAGGGCTACAGATACGCAGTATTTT
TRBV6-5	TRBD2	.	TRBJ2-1	CASSYNRLAGNEQFF	TGTGCCAGCAGTTACAATAGACTAGCGGGGAATGAGCAGTTCTTC